At least ten counts were recorded for the clone carrying this T cell receptor beta chain. Its antigen is undetermined. This entry belongs to a study of T cell repertoires in cytomegalovirus infection. Overall study: As its CMV epitopes, the study selected recently identified HLA-C-restricted and well-studied HLA-B-restricted targets. Both CMV infection and a matching HLA type were indicated by public TCR beta signatures.

Study conclusions and caveats: Cumulative public TCR beta family frequency identified CMV carriers with the relevant HLA. CMV-specific TCR beta clonotypes restricted by HLA-C were the ones dominating the ex vivo response.

TCRdb reanalysed the reads using MiXCR and keeps one entry per CDR3 protein. The table records about a million distinct CDR3 sequences, 30% to 40% of them present only once. The sample consisted of cultured CD8+ T cells from PBMCs, taken from culture after CMV antigen stimulation. The origin of this receptor is a human donor in good health (CMV status not recorded). Some clones in this sample may be carry-over from other donors' samples.

The CDR3 here is CASGLGAQTEAFF. CDR3 DNA sequence: TGTGCTAGTGGTTTGGGGGCTCAGACTGAAGCTTTCTTT. The chain carries TRBV12-5 and TRBJ1-1; D remains unclear. CDR1 is LGHNT, CDR2 FRNRAP, per germline. Trimming shortened V by 1 base and J by 5 bases, and 8 bases separated the two germline ends. The CDR3 runs to 13 residues. The whole variable domain, filled in from reference TRBV12-5 and TRBJ1-1, reads DARVTQTPRHKVTEMGQEVTMRCQPILGHNTVFWYRQTMMQGLELLAYFRNRAPLDDSGMPKDRFSAEMPDATLATLKIQPSEPRDSAVYFCASGLGAQTEAFFGQGTRLTVV.